A selection of T cell receptor beta chains follows, all from one sample in a study of early T cells in non-severe SARS-CoV-2 infection. One entry per CDR3 protein, called by TCRdb with MiXCR from the 5' RACE reads. The sample lists tens of thousands of distinct CDR3 sequences, 5% to 6.5% occurring once. The specimen comprised whole blood, sampled at baseline. The receptors originated from an adult who was a healthcare worker with PCR-confirmed SARS-CoV-2 infection or an uninfected control (not recorded which). Both conserved end residues are part of each CDR3. A D gene is named only where the DNA matches it firmly.

v_gene: TRBV6-4
d_gene: -
CDR3aa: CASSGSLNSPLHF

v_gene: TRBV7-9
d_gene: -
CDR3aa: CASSLPGGYGYTF

v_gene: TRBV12-3/TRBV12-4
d_gene: -
CDR3aa: CASSSNTEAFF

v_gene: TRBV14
d_gene: -
CDR3aa: CASSQDWGNMNTEAFF

v_gene: TRBV7-2
d_gene: -
CDR3aa: CASSPKEGLGNSPLHF

v_gene: TRBV6-2/TRBV6-3
d_gene: TRBD1
CDR3aa: CASSQQGNIQYF

v_gene: TRBV12-3/TRBV12-4
d_gene: -
CDR3aa: CASSLQGRSTEAFF

v_gene: TRBV12-3/TRBV12-4
d_gene: TRBD1
CDR3aa: CASTLGQDSNQPQHF

v_gene: TRBV30
d_gene: -
CDR3aa: CARSLNGDYGYTF

v_gene: TRBV12-3/TRBV12-4
d_gene: TRBD1
CDR3aa: CASSPRTGTNYGYTF

v_gene: TRBV30
d_gene: -
CDR3aa: CAWSGDKNSPLHF

v_gene: TRBV5-1
d_gene: -
CDR3aa: CASSLSGAGNQPQHF

v_gene: TRBV25-1
d_gene: -
CDR3aa: CASSEYGTGTNQPQHF

v_gene: TRBV27
d_gene: -
CDR3aa: CASRTNYGYTF

v_gene: TRBV3-1
d_gene: TRBD1
CDR3aa: CASSQTGANYGYTF

v_gene: TRBV7-9
d_gene: TRBD1
CDR3aa: CASSLETGHYGYTF

v_gene: TRBV20-1
d_gene: TRBD1
CDR3aa: CSATSSYRGRSTEAFF

v_gene: TRBV1
d_gene: -
CDR3aa: CTSSQGVRGQREEQYF

v_gene: TRBV7-9
d_gene: -
CDR3aa: CASSLGGASYEQYF

v_gene: TRBV7-2
d_gene: -
CDR3aa: CASRAGRTDTQYF

v_gene: TRBV20-1
d_gene: -
CDR3aa: CSARDDRAGYQETQYF

v_gene: TRBV28
d_gene: TRBD1
CDR3aa: CASSPGQVGADTQYF

v_gene: TRBV20-1
d_gene: TRBD1
CDR3aa: CSARGTGLIF

v_gene: TRBV5-1
d_gene: -
CDR3aa: CASSPGGASSTDTQYF

v_gene: TRBV7-6
d_gene: -
CDR3aa: CASSQNRGGYNEQFF

v_gene: TRBV20-1
d_gene: -
CDR3aa: CSAREGASNQPQHF

v_gene: TRBV28
d_gene: TRBD1
CDR3aa: CASSLGTGGRISPLHF

v_gene: TRBV9
d_gene: TRBD2
CDR3aa: CASSPRLAGANTGELFF

v_gene: TRBV12-3/TRBV12-4
d_gene: -
CDR3aa: CASSFLGEKLFF

v_gene: TRBV7-8
d_gene: -
CDR3aa: CASSMRQVQWADTQYF

v_gene: TRBV4-3
d_gene: -
CDR3aa: CASSQNNGQPQHF

v_gene: TRBV10-3
d_gene: TRBD2
CDR3aa: CATQLAGRNEQFF

v_gene: TRBV28
d_gene: -
CDR3aa: CASSPGETYEQYF

v_gene: TRBV3-1
d_gene: TRBD1
CDR3aa: CASSHNTGGGMKTQYF

v_gene: TRBV2
d_gene: -
CDR3aa: CASSPDARGEQRNIQYF